The T cell receptor (beta chain) under discussion was sequenced for a study of vaccination and CD4 T cells after COVID-19. The CDR3 spans 16 residues. V was clipped by 2 bases and J by 3 bases; unmatched bases: 9. Germline V gives CDR1 SGHRS, CDR2 YFSETQ. Cultured CD4+ T-cell DNA underwent Oncomine TCR Beta short-read sequencing. TCRdb passed the PCR reads through MiXCR, listing each CDR3 protein once. Altogether roughly 7,000 distinct CDR3 sequences are present, about two thirds being singletons, with the ten largest covering more than 30%. Only one count was recorded for this clonotype. Its antigen remains unidentified. Treatment meaning: roughly 11-day PBMC culture with coronavirus spike peptide pools or control peptides (ViraFEST assay). Samples of CD4+ T cells were obtained from the unexposed donor before the COVID-19 pandemic (2011-2018).

Sequencing input: CD4+ T cells from blood, cultured in vitro. The chain joins TRBV5-1 to TRBJ1-1; 8 bases are shared with TRBD1. The TCR was taken from a human donor in good health. CDR3 residues: CASSFGTGVTDTEAFF. The CDR3 DNA sequence: TGCGCCAGCAGCTTCGGGACAGGTGTTACGGACACTGAAGCTTTCTTT.